One sample yielded the 20 T cell receptor beta chains listed below, sequenced in a study of CD8 T cells in Susac syndrome. Reverse transcription of roughly 0.45 to 1 ug RNA was performed with random hexamers. TCRdb itself ran the immunoSEQ multiplex PCR reads through MiXCR, one entry per CDR3 protein. The table has 130,000 or so distinct CDR3 sequences, approximately 95% seen once; the top ten hold approximately 0.11%. Sequencing input: CD4+ T cells from PBMCs. The receptor set was obtained from a human donor with multiple sclerosis.

The chain couples TRBV7-9 to TRBJ2-7; TRBD1 matches at 7 bases. The CDR3 is 12 amino acids. The ends lost 5 bases at V and 6 bases at J; junction bases unmatched: 4. The germline gives CDR1 SEHNR, CDR2 FQNEAQ (reference sequence). The CDR3 here is CASSLTGAEQYF. Written as DNA, the CDR3 is TGTGCCAGCAGCCTAACAGGGGCCGAGCAGTACTTC.

The J gene is TRBJ2-7, the V gene TRBV20-1, with D maybe TRBD1 (6 bases). CDR1 and CDR2 (germline): DFQATT, SNEGSKA (reference sequence). Trimming stripped 6 bases from V and 1 base from J, with 16 bases between. This CDR3 contains 14 residues. CDR3 protein: CSAGVSTGSYEQYF. Here the CDR3 DNA reads TGCAGTGCGGGTGTCTCGACAGGATCCTACGAGCAGTACTTC.

This chain uses TRBV4-2 with TRBJ2-7; 8 bases are a match to TRBD2. Germline V gives CDR1 LGHNA, CDR2 YNFKEQ. V was pared by 2 bases and J by 1 base, with 10 bases of the junction left unmatched. The CDR3 is made up of 17 amino acids. CDR3 nucleotide sequence: TGTGCCAGCAGCCAACCCGCTGATGCGGGGGGTTCCTACGAGCAGTACTTC. It is translated as CASSQPADAGGSYEQYF.

The chain carries TRBV12-3 or TRBV12-4 and TRBJ1-1; D gene unclear. The CDR3 is 14 amino acids. V shed 2 bases and J shed 5 bases, with 12 bases lying between them. The CDR3 spells CASSLRTGRTEAFF. CDR3 DNA sequence: TGTGCCAGCAGTTTAAGGACCGGGAGGACTGAAGCTTTCTTT.

The V and J genes are TRBV25-1 and TRBJ2-1; 12 bases fit TRBD2. Germline trimming cut 4 bases from V and 1 base from J; bases unmatched to any gene: 11. CDR1 is MGHDK and CDR2 is SYGVNS in the germline V gene. This CDR3 region has 19 residues. In nucleotides, the CDR3 is TGTGCCAGCAGTGCCCCCCTAGCGGGAGGGCCCGGGTCCTACAATGAGCAGTTCTTC. Protein product: CASSAPLAGGPGSYNEQFF.

The chain combines TRBV3-1 with TRBJ2-5, with 7 bases aligning to TRBD1. With 4 bases clipped from V and 2 bases from J, the junction kept 4 bases outside the gene matches. The CDR3 spans 14 residues. Germline V gene sequence: CDR1 LGHDT, CDR2 YNNKEL (reference sequence). The CDR3 coding sequence is TGTGCCAGCAGCCGGTGGGACAGACAAGAGACCCAGTACTTC. It yields the protein CASSRWDRQETQYF.

The rearrangement uses TRBV2 and TRBJ2-1; 9 bases match TRBD1. The CDR3 has 15 amino acids. Germline assignment: CDR1 SNHLY and CDR2 FYNNEI. V lost 6 bases, J lost 6 bases, and 9 bases stayed unmatched. For the CDR3, the DNA is TGTGCCAGCAGGAAAACAGGGGGCGCTGGCAATGAGCAGTTCTTC. This translates into CASRKTGGAGNEQFF.

The chain has TRBV20-1 and TRBJ1-1, with D possibly matching TRBD1 (5 bases). CDR1 and CDR2 from the germline V gene are DFQATT and SNEGSKA (reference sequence). Trimming pared 5 bases from V and 6 bases from J, leaving 16 bases between. This CDR3 comprises 13 residues. The chain's CDR3 is CSAEGLFGAEAFF. The CDR3 bases are TGCAGTGCTGAGGGACTTTTTGGCGCTGAAGCTTTCTTT.

The chain employs TRBV7-9 and TRBJ2-3; 7 bases match TRBD2. Germline lookup yields CDR1 SEHNR and CDR2 FQNEAQ (reference sequence). The CDR3 consists of 15 residues. Unmatched junction bases numbered 5, after V lost 2 bases and J lost 3 bases. Written as DNA, the CDR3 is TGTGCCAGCAGCTTAATCGCTAGCGGAACAGATACGCAGTATTTT. Its protein is CASSLIASGTDTQYF.

This sequence joins TRBV6-5 and TRBJ2-4; 7 nucleotides align to TRBD1. The CDR3 is made up of 13 amino acids. Germline V gene sequence: CDR1 MNHEY, CDR2 SVGAGI. V dropped 6 bases and J dropped 4; count of bases not matched to a gene: 3. The CDR3 bases are TGTGCCAGCAGACTGGGACAGAAAAACATTCAGTACTTC. It is translated as CASRLGQKNIQYF.

J is TRBJ1-1 and V is TRBV4-1; D is ambiguous. Trimming pared 0 bases from V and 11 bases from J, leaving 10 bases between. Germline values: CDR1 MGHRA, CDR2 YSYEKL. This CDR3 has 12 residues. CDR3 nucleotides: TGCGCCAGCAGCCAAGATCGCCAAACGGCTTTCTTT. This sequence encodes CASSQDRQTAFF.

V gene TRBV9 combines with J gene TRBJ1-1; unclear D gene. The CDR3 consists of 14 residues. Germline V gene data show CDR1 as SGDLS and CDR2 as YYNGEE. V lost 1 base and J 4 bases, leaving 11 bases between the germline ends. The chain's CDR3 is CASSVLHGGTEAFF. Written as DNA, the CDR3 is TGTGCCAGCAGCGTATTGCATGGCGGCACTGAAGCTTTCTTT.

The J gene is TRBJ2-3, the V gene TRBV9; TRBD2 matches at 8 bases. Germline CDR1 is SGDLS and CDR2 is YYNGEE. V dropped 0 bases and J dropped 4; count of bases not matched to a gene: 10. The CDR3 spans 17 residues. The CDR3 is CASSVGAAGRVSDTQYF. CDR3 coding DNA: TGTGCCAGCAGCGTAGGAGCCGCCGGGAGGGTTTCAGATACGCAGTATTTT.

The rearrangement joins TRBV12-3 or TRBV12-4 to TRBJ2-7; D not resolved. The CDR3 consists of 14 residues. Trimming took 0 bases from V and 1 from J, leaving 7 bases between them. The CDR3 nucleotides read TGTGCCAGCAGTTTAGCGGCTGGATCCTACGAGCAGTACTTC. Protein: CASSLAAGSYEQYF.

J is TRBJ2-5 and V is TRBV7-2; no clear D gene. The ends were cut back, 6 bases at V and 1 base at J, with 9 bases in the middle. The CDR3 is made up of 13 amino acids. Germline values: CDR1 SGHTA, CDR2 FQGNSA. The CDR3: CASSRVIQETQYF. CDR3 DNA: TGTGCCAGCAGTCGCGTGATCCAAGAGACCCAGTACTTC.

The chain combines TRBV30 with TRBJ2-3; the D is unclear. V was trimmed by 2 bases and J by 1 base, leaving 13 bases between them. The CDR3 totals 15 residues. Per germline, CDR1 GTSNPN and CDR2 SVGIG (reference sequence). Here the CDR3 DNA reads TGTGCCTGGAGTACACCGCCGCCGCGCACAGATACGCAGTATTTT. As protein: CAWSTPPPRTDTQYF.

V is TRBV5-1 and J is TRBJ1-4, with a possible D match to TRBD1 (6 bases). Germline CDR1 SGHRS, CDR2 YFSETQ. V lost 5 bases and J 8 bases, leaving 16 bases between the germline ends. The CDR3 consists of 14 residues. CDR3 sequence (DNA): TGCGCCAGCAGTCCGACAGGACCAGGGGAAAAACTGTTTTTT. It specifies CASSPTGPGEKLFF.

V usage is TRBV5-1 and J usage is TRBJ1-5, with D tentatively TRBD1 (6 bases). Per germline, CDR1 SGHRS and CDR2 YFSETQ. Trimming shortened V by 7 bases and J by 7 bases, and 21 bases separated the two germline ends. CDR3 length: 15 amino acids. The CDR3 reads CASAQTQGPGQPQHF. CDR3 DNA sequence: TGCGCCAGCGCCCAGACCCAGGGGCCAGGGCAGCCCCAGCATTTT.

This rearrangement joins TRBV27 to TRBJ1-2; no clear D. Trimming left V 3 bases short and J 8 bases short, with 16 bases between. CDR1 and CDR2 (germline): MNHEY, SMNVEV (reference sequence). This CDR3 has 14 amino acids. The CDR3 loop is CASSFSRAAAGYTF. CDR3 nucleotide sequence: TGTGCCAGCAGTTTTTCCAGAGCTGCCGCCGGCTACACCTTC.

J is TRBJ2-7 and V is TRBV5-6; D is uncertain. Between the trimmed V and J ends, which lost 0 bases and 3 bases, there was a span of 10 bases. Germline CDR1 and CDR2: SGHDT and YYEEEE. This CDR3 spans 14 amino acids. The CDR3 bases are TGTGCCAGCAGCTTGGCGAATGGGTACTACGAGCAGTACTTC. This encodes CASSLANGYYEQYF. The full variable domain, completed using reference TRBV5-6 and TRBJ2-7, is DAGVTQSPTHLIKTRGQQVTLRCSPKSGHDTVSWYQQALGQGPQFIFQYYEEEERQRGNFPDRFSGHQFPNYSSELNVNALLLGDSALYLCASSLANGYYEQYFGPGTRLTVT.